This paragraph covers one TCR beta chain sequence. The data were taken from a study of T cells expressing NK-cell markers. This CDR3 region has 17 residues. Germline lookup yields CDR1 DFQATT and CDR2 SNEGSKA (reference sequence). Reprocessing the 5' RACE reads, TCRdb reports a single entry for every CDR3 protein and omits DNA. The sample features 140,000 to 150,000 distinct CDR3 sequences, with less than 15% in its top ten. The sequenced sample was blood T cells: a sorted CD56 or NKG2C T cell subset, CD4+ or CD8+ T cells, or bulk PBMC T cells (not recorded which). This rearrangement joins TRBV20-1 to TRBJ2-7; TCRdb reports TRBD1, a call that lacks DNA to check it against. This clonotype was obtained from a young man in good health. This CDR3 reads CSAREPHPTGIIYEQYF.